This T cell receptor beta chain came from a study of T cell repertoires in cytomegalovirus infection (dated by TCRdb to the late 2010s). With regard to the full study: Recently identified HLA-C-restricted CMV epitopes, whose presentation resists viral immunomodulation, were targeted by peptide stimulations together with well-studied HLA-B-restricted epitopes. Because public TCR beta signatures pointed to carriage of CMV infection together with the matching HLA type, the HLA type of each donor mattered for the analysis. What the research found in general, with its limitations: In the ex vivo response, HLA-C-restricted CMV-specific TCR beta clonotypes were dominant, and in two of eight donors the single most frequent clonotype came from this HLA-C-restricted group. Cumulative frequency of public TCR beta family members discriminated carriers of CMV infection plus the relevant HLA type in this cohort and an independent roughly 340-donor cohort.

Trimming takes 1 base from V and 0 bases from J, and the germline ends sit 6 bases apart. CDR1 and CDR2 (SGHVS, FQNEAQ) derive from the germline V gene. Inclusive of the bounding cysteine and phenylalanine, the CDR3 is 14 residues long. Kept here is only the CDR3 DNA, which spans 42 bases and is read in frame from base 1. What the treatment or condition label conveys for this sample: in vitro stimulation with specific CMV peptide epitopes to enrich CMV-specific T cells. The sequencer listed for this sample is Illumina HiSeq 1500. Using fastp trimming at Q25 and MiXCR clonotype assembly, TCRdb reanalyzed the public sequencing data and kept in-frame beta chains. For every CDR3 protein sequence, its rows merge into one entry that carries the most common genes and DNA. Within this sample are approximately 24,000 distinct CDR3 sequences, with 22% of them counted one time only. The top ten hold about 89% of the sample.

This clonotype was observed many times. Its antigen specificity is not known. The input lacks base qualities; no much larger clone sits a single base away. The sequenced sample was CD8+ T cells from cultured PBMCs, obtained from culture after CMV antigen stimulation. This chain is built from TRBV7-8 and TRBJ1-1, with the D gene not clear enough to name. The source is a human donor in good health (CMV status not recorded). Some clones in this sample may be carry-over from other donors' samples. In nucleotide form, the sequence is TGTGCCAGCAGCTTAGTCTCAGTGAACACTGAAGCTTTCTTT. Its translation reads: CASSLVSVNTEAFF. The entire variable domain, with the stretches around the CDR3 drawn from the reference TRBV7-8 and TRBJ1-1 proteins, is GAGVSQSPRYKVAKRGQDVALRCDPISGHVSLFWYQQALGQGPEFLTYFQNEAQLDKSGLPSDRFFAERPEGSVSTLKIQRTQQEDSAVYLCASSLVSVNTEAFFGQGTRLTVV.